The rows below give T cell receptor beta chains drawn from one sample of a study of PD-1 blockade in classical Hodgkin lymphoma. Using immunoSEQ multiplex PCR, the repertoire was profiled, and TCRdb retains in-frame clones only, with some absent. Seen here are several thousand clones, approximately 80% observed once, and the top ten hold about 45%. Sequenced here: peripheral blood mononuclear cells (PBMCs), sampled before the fourth cycle of nivolumab. These receptors were collected from a human donor with classical Hodgkin lymphoma. The CDR3 runs from the conserved cysteine through the conserved F or W. A D gene is named only where the DNA matches it firmly. Where a row states a size, it is once, few, many or the class of an expanded clone; other rows omit it.

V: TRBV27; J: TRBJ1-1; size: NA; D: TRBD1; DNA: TGTGCCAGCAGGCCAGGACAGGGAAATGGGGCGAACACTGAAGCTTTCTTT; CDR3: CASRPGQGNGANTEAFF
V: TRBV4-2; J: TRBJ2-2; size: NA; D: NA; DNA: TGTGCCAGCAGCCAAGATACAGCAAACACCGGGGAGCTGTTTTTT; CDR3: CASSQDTANTGELFF
V: TRBV7-3; J: TRBJ2-1; size: once; D: TRBD2; DNA: TGTGCCAGCAGCTTCTCCGGGAGGGGCAATGAGCAGTTCTTC; CDR3: CASSFSGRGNEQFF
V: TRBV19; J: TRBJ2-1; size: few; D: TRBD2; DNA: TGTGCCAGTAGTGATTTTCGCGGGGGTTCTCTCTCCTACAATGAGCAGTTCTTC; CDR3: CASSDFRGGSLSYNEQFF
V: TRBV5-5; J: TRBJ1-3; size: NA; D: NA; DNA: TGTGCCAGCAGCCCTCCGGGGGGCAGGTCTGGAAACACCATATATTTT; CDR3: CASSPPGGRSGNTIYF
V: TRBV5-5; J: TRBJ2-7; size: NA; D: NA; DNA: TGTGCCAGCAGCCAGGGAACCGGGACTCTAATAGGGTCCGAGCAGTACTTC; CDR3: CASSQGTGTLIGSEQYF
V: TRBV28; J: TRBJ2-7; size: once; D: NA; DNA: TGTGCCAGCAAGGTAGGGACCGGCGAGCAGTACTTC; CDR3: CASKVGTGEQYF
V: TRBV7-8; J: TRBJ2-7; size: NA; D: NA; DNA: TGTGCCAGCAGCTTAGTAGGGGGGGCAGGCGCCTACGAGCAGTACTTC; CDR3: CASSLVGGAGAYEQYF
V: TRBV4-2; J: TRBJ1-3; size: NA; D: NA; DNA: TGTGCCAGCAGCCAAGATGGGGACTACTCTGGAAACACCATATATTTT; CDR3: CASSQDGDYSGNTIYF
V: TRBV7-6; J: TRBJ1-3; size: once; D: NA; DNA: TGTGCCAGCAGCCCGTACACAGGGATTGGAAACACCATATATTTT; CDR3: CASSPYTGIGNTIYF
V: TRBV21-1; J: TRBJ2-6; size: NA; D: NA; DNA: TGTGCCAGCAGCGATTCTAGCTCTGGGGCCAACGTCCTGACTTTC; CDR3: CASSDSSSGANVLTF
V: TRBV6-5; J: TRBJ1-1; size: NA; D: NA; DNA: TGTGCCAGCAACAAACAGGGAGCCACTGAAGCTTTCTTT; CDR3: CASNKQGATEAFF
V: TRBV9; J: TRBJ2-1; size: NA; D: TRBD1; DNA: TGTGCCAGCAGCCTGGACAGGGTAAGGCAGTTCTTC; CDR3: CASSLDRVRQFF
V: TRBV19; J: TRBJ2-5; size: NA; D: NA; DNA: TGTGCCAGTAGTATGTACGGGCTTCGGGAGACCCAGTACTTC; CDR3: CASSMYGLRETQYF
V: TRBV13; J: TRBJ2-1; size: NA; D: TRBD1; DNA: TGTGCCAGCCTTCAACAGGGGGTGAATGAGCAGTTCTTC; CDR3: CASLQQGVNEQFF
V: TRBV28; J: TRBJ1-1; size: NA; D: NA; DNA: TGTGCCAGCAGCTACTGGAACACTGAAGCTTTCTTT; CDR3: CASSYWNTEAFF
V: TRBV6-5; J: TRBJ1-4; size: NA; D: NA; DNA: TGTGCCAGCAGTTACGAAGGGCCTGGTGAAAAACTGTTTTTT; CDR3: CASSYEGPGEKLFF
V: TRBV29-1; J: TRBJ2-2; size: once; D: TRBD1; DNA: TGCAGCGGGAGAGGGGGCGGTATGAACACCGGGGAGCTGTTTTTT; CDR3: CSGRGGGMNTGELFF
V: TRBV6-1; J: TRBJ2-1; size: few; D: TRBD2; DNA: TGTGCCATCTTACTAGCGGGGGGATACAATGAGCAGTTCTTC; CDR3: CAILLAGGYNEQFF
V: TRBV15; J: TRBJ2-3; size: hyperexpanded; D: TRBD2; DNA: TGTGCCACCAGCAGAGATACCCTAGCGGGAGCTCCCACAGATACGCAGTATTTT; CDR3: CATSRDTLAGAPTDTQYF
V: TRBV29-1; J: TRBJ2-7; size: medium-sized; D: NA; DNA: TGCAGCGTTGAAGTTTGGGATACCTACGAGCAGTACTTC; CDR3: CSVEVWDTYEQYF
V: TRBV29-1; J: TRBJ2-1; size: NA; D: TRBD2; DNA: TGCAGCGTTCTGACTAGCGGGGCCCCATCCTACAATGAGCAGTTCTTC; CDR3: CSVLTSGAPSYNEQFF
V: TRBV6-6; J: TRBJ2-7; size: once; D: NA; DNA: TGTGCCAGCAGTTTACAGGGTGCTCTTTTCCACGAGCAGTACTTC; CDR3: CASSLQGALFHEQYF
V: TRBV6-1; J: TRBJ1-2; size: NA; D: NA; DNA: TGTGCCAGCACCGCAGGGAGATATGGCTACACCTTC; CDR3: CASTAGRYGYTF
V: TRBV2; J: TRBJ1-1; size: NA; D: NA; DNA: TGTGCCCTCTGGGGGGCGGGCACTGAAGCTTTCTTT; CDR3: CALWGAGTEAFF
V: TRBV27; J: TRBJ1-2; size: NA; D: NA; DNA: TGTGCCAGCAGTCCGGGAGGGGACGTCTATGGCTACACCTTC; CDR3: CASSPGGDVYGYTF
V: TRBV14; J: TRBJ2-1; size: NA; D: TRBD1; DNA: TGTGCCAGCAGCCGGGGTAACAGGGGGGTCCTCGGTGAGCAGTTCTTC; CDR3: CASSRGNRGVLGEQFF
V: TRBV28; J: TRBJ1-3; size: NA; D: NA; DNA: TGTGCCAGCAGTTTAGTGGGGTCTGGAAACACCATATATTTT; CDR3: CASSLVGSGNTIYF
V: TRBV6-5; J: TRBJ2-5; size: few; D: NA; DNA: TGTGCCAGCCGGACCGGAGAGACCCAGTACTTC; CDR3: CASRTGETQYF
V: TRBV7-7; J: TRBJ2-5; size: NA; D: NA; DNA: TGTGCCAGCAGTGATGACCAAGGGATCATCGTCGACGAGACCCAGTACTTC; CDR3: CASSDDQGIIVDETQYF
V: TRBV25-1; J: TRBJ2-5; size: NA; D: TRBD2; DNA: TGTGCCAGCAGTGAAGCGGGAGGACATCACCAAGAGACCCAGTACTTC; CDR3: CASSEAGGHHQETQYF
V: TRBV21-1; J: TRBJ2-7; size: NA; D: NA; DNA: TGTGCCAGCAGCAAGACAGGGTGGTACGAGCAGTACTTC; CDR3: CASSKTGWYEQYF
V: TRBV6-1; J: TRBJ2-5; size: NA; D: TRBD2; DNA: TGTGCCAGCAGTGAGGGGACTAGCGCAGAGACCCAGTACTTC; CDR3: CASSEGTSAETQYF
V: TRBV5-6; J: TRBJ1-2; size: NA; D: TRBD1; DNA: TGTGCCAGCAGCTACAGGGGGGATAACTATGGCTACACCTTC; CDR3: CASSYRGDNYGYTF
V: TRBV7-6; J: TRBJ1-2; size: NA; D: NA; DNA: TGTGCCAGCAGCTTAGACCCGTCGACACGCTATGGCTACACCTTC; CDR3: CASSLDPSTRYGYTF
V: TRBV5-1; J: TRBJ1-5; size: NA; D: NA; DNA: TGCGCCAGCAGCTTACAGGTCAATCAGCCCCAGCATTTT; CDR3: CASSLQVNQPQHF
V: TRBV13; J: TRBJ2-5; size: NA; D: TRBD2; DNA: TGTGCCAGCAGCTTAGAAGGACTAGGGTTCCTCGGGACCCAGTACTTC; CDR3: CASSLEGLGFLGTQYF
V: TRBV6-5; J: TRBJ1-1; size: NA; D: NA; DNA: TGTGCCAGCATTCTATCCCCAGGGGCCACTGAAGCTTTCTTT; CDR3: CASILSPGATEAFF
V: TRBV11-2; J: TRBJ2-7; size: NA; D: TRBD1; DNA: TGTGCCAGCAGTGCAGTGGGGACAGGGGGCGGCGAGCAGTACTTC; CDR3: CASSAVGTGGGEQYF
V: TRBV11-2; J: TRBJ2-7; size: NA; D: TRBD1; DNA: TGTGCCAGCAGCCAGGGACAGGGGTACGAGCAGTACTTC; CDR3: CASSQGQGYEQYF
V: TRBV6-1; J: TRBJ1-5; size: NA; D: NA; DNA: TGTGCCAGCAGTGAAGCTTCAGGTTACAGCAATCAGCCCCAGCATTTT; CDR3: CASSEASGYSNQPQHF
V: TRBV19; J: TRBJ2-3; size: NA; D: NA; DNA: TGTGCCAGTAGTTGGGAGGAGAGTTCTACCACAGATACGCAGTATTTT; CDR3: CASSWEESSTTDTQYF
V: TRBV10-2; J: TRBJ1-2; size: few; D: NA; DNA: TGCGCCAGCAGTGAGTCGGGATACGAGCCCTGGGGCTATGGCTACACCTTC; CDR3: CASSESGYEPWGYGYTF
V: TRBV6-6; J: TRBJ2-7; size: once; D: NA; DNA: TGTGCCAGCAGTTACTCAGGGGAAATCTCCTACGAGCAGTACTTC; CDR3: CASSYSGEISYEQYF
V: TRBV2; J: TRBJ2-2; size: NA; D: NA; DNA: TGTGCCAGCAGTGAAGGTCCCGGAGGGGACAACACCGGGGAGCTGTTTTTT; CDR3: CASSEGPGGDNTGELFF
V: TRBV5-1; J: TRBJ1-1; size: NA; D: NA; DNA: TGCGCCAGCAGCATCGGGACTAACACTGAAGCTTTCTTT; CDR3: CASSIGTNTEAFF
V: TRBV6-5; J: TRBJ2-3; size: NA; D: NA; DNA: TGTGCCAGCAGTGCAGGGTCGGGGACGCAGTATTTT; CDR3: CASSAGSGTQYF
V: TRBV30; J: TRBJ1-6; size: NA; D: NA; DNA: TGTGCCTGGCCCCGGGTGGAAAACTATAATTCACCCCTCCACTTT; CDR3: CAWPRVENYNSPLHF